This TCR beta chain emerged from a study of CD8 T cells in ankylosing spondylitis. General study points: About 8 highly homologous variants made up a TCR beta motif that seemed to typify ankylosing spondylitis blood. Both synovial fluid and blood in reactive arthritis had previously been reported to carry some motif variants.

V was pared by 0 bases and J by 7 bases, with 11 bases of the junction left unmatched. The CDR3 totals 16 residues. CDR1 is DFQATT and CDR2 is SNEGSKA in the germline V gene (reference sequence). Of note for this clonotype: Its specificity is not known.

TCR beta libraries were made by quantitative 5'-RACE with molecular barcodes. In TCRdb, the 5' RACE reads were re-called with MiXCR into one record per CDR3 protein. The sample consists of approximately 550,000 distinct CDR3 sequences, roughly 12% of them appearing once. The rearrangement uses TRBV20-1 and TRBJ2-1; TRBD2 agrees at 8 bases. The source material was blood, either unsorted or a sorted T cell fraction (not recorded which). This TCR was sampled from a male donor with ankylosing spondylitis. The CDR3 loop is CSARDGQREMENEQFF. In DNA form, the CDR3 reads TGCAGTGCTAGAGATGGTCAGCGGGAGATGGAGAATGAGCAGTTCTTC.